This T cell receptor (beta chain) is from a study of OX40 agonist ivuxolimab in advanced cancers. TCRdb's table, derived via immunoSEQ multiplex PCR, lists solely in-frame clones and lacks some. The sample carries some 65,000 clones, less than 85% recorded once. The CDR3 totals 14 residues. Germline assignment: CDR1 MDHEN and CDR2 SYDVKM. The V and J ends lost 1 base and 4 bases respectively, with 10 bases between them. Peripheral blood came from all dose cohorts at three timepoints. The clonotype originates from an adult with an advanced solid tumor such as melanoma, head and neck, liver or kidney cancer. V is TRBV28 and J is TRBJ1-2; TRBD1 is a possible D gene (5 bases). The sequenced sample was CD4+ or CD8+ T cells sorted from blood, obtained in a trial of the OX40 agonist ivuxolimab. The chain's CDR3 is CASSLFEGVYGYTF. The DNA of the CDR3 is TGTGCCAGCAGTTTATTTGAAGGGGTCTATGGCTACACCTTC.